The subject of this entry is one T cell receptor (beta chain). These data are taken from a study of blood T cell repertoires in COVID-19. For the study at large: The United States, Italy and Spain provided the acute and convalescent COVID-19 samples. Sample material is recorded as cDNA or gDNA derived from T cells, B-cell-depleted T cells, or PBMCs.

Per the study methods: Scientists estimated how many nucleated cells there were by amplifying reference gene primers. Clones were sequenced by immunoSEQ multiplex PCR, and TCRdb holds only the in-frame ones, with some missing. V and J calls and clone size are as listed in that table; D and trimming were resolved from the DNA. The repertoire consists of roughly 570,000 clones, with 70% to 90% occurring once and the leading ten covering about 8%. The Seattle patients joined while their infection was active and were tracked longitudinally afterward. This clonotype was obtained from a woman aged 50 to 65 with COVID-19, enrolled during active disease. Sequencing used peripheral blood.

The CDR3 loop reads CATGGGASYEQYF. CDR3 coding DNA: TGTGCCACCGGAGGGGGCGCCTCGTACGAGCAGTACTTC. V and J are TRBV24-1 and TRBJ2-7, with D perhaps matching TRBD1 (7 bases). The CDR3 consists of 13 residues. V gave up 9 bases and J gave up 4 bases, with 15 bases separating them. Germline loops: CDR1 KGHDR, CDR2 SFDVKD.